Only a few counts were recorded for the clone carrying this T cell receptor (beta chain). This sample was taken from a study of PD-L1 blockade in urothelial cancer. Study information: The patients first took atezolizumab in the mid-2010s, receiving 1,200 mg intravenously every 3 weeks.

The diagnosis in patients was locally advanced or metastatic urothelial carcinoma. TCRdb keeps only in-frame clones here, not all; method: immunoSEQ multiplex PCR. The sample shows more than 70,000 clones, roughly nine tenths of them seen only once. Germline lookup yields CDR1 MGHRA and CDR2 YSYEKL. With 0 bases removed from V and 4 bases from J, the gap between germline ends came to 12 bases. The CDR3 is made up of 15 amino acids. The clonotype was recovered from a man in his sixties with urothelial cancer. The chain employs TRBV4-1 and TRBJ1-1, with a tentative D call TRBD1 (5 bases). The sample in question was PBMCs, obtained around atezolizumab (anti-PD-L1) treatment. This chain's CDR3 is CASSQDWTIVTEAFF. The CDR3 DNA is TGCGCCAGCAGCCAAGATTGGACAATAGTCACTGAAGCTTTCTTT.